The sequence of this TCR beta chain was determined in a study of technical replicates of blood from a handful of donors. TCRdb's table, derived via immunoSEQ multiplex PCR, lists solely in-frame clones and lacks some. Of roughly 80,000 clones listed, roughly 95% are singletons. V was shortened by 8 bases and J by 3 bases, with 13 bases between the two germline ends. This CDR3 region has 14 residues. Germline V gene data show CDR1 as MDHEN and CDR2 as SYDVKM. Source material: T cells isolated from PBMCs. The clonotype comes from a human donor in good health. The J gene is TRBJ2-2, the V gene TRBV28; D is unclear. CDR3 bases: TGTGCCAGCTTTAGTCTCTCGTACACCGGGGAGCTGTTTTTT. Its protein product is CASFSLSYTGELFF.